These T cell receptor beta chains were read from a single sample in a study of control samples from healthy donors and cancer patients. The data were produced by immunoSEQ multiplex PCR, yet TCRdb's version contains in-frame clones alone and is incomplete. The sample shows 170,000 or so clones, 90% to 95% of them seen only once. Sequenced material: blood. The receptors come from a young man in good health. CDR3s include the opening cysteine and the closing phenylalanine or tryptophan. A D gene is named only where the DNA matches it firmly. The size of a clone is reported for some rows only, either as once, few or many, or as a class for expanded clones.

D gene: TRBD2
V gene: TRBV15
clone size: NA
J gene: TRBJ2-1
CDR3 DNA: TGTGCCACCAGCAGGGGGGGGAGAGGTGAGCAGTTCTTC
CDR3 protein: CATSRGGRGEQFF

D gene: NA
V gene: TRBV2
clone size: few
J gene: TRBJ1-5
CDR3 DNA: TGTGCCAGCAGGGACGAGGGCGGACCTTATCAGCCCCAGCATTTT
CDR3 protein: CASRDEGGPYQPQHF

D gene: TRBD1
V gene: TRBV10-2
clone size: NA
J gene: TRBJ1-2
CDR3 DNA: TGCGCCAGCAGGAGACAGGGTTCTAACTATGGCTACACCTTC
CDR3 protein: CASRRQGSNYGYTF

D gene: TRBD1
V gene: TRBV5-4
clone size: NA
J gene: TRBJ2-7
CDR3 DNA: TGTGCCAGCAGCGTAAGAGACAGGGGGAACGAGCAGTACTTC
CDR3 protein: CASSVRDRGNEQYF

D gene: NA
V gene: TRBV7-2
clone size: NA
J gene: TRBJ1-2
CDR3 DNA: TGTGCCAGCAGCTTACAGGGCAGACCTACTAACTATGGCTACACCTTC
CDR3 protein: CASSLQGRPTNYGYTF

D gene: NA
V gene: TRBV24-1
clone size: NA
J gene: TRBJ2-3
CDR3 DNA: TGTGCCACCAGTAAGGCTGAGGGCGGCACAGATACGCAGTATTTT
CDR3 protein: CATSKAEGGTDTQYF

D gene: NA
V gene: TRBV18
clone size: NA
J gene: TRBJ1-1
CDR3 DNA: TGTGCCAGCTCAGTTTACGGGGGGACGAACACTGAAGCTTTCTTT
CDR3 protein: CASSVYGGTNTEAFF

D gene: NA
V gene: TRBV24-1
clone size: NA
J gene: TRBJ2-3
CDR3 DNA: TGTGCCACAAGCGGCGGCACAGATACGCAGTATTTT
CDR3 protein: CATSGGTDTQYF

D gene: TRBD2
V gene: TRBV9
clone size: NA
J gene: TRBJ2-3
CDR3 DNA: TGTGCCAGCAGCTTAACTAGCGGGGCAATTCCACCTAGCACAGATACGCAGTATTTT
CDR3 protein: CASSLTSGAIPPSTDTQYF

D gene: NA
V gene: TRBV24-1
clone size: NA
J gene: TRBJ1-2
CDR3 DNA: TGTGCCACCAGTGATTTTGTCTATGGCTACACCTTC
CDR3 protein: CATSDFVYGYTF

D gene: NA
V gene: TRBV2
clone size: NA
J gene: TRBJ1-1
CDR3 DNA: TGTGCCAGCAGTGAATACCAGGGAACTGAAGCTTTCTTT
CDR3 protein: CASSEYQGTEAFF

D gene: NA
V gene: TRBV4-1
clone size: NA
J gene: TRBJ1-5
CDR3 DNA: TGCGCCAGCAGCCAAGATCTGGTGCAGCCCCAGCATTTT
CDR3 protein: CASSQDLVQPQHF

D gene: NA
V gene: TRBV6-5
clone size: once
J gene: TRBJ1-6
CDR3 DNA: TGTGCCAGCAGTTACTTGCAGGGAGGCCCTAATTCACCCCTCCACTTT
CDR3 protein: CASSYLQGGPNSPLHF

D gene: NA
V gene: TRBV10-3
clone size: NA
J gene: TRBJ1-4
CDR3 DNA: TGTGCCATCAGAAAGACCCCGGGGGAAAAACTGTTTTTT
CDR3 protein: CAIRKTPGEKLFF

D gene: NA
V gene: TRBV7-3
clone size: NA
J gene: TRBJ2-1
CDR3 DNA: TGTGCCAGCAGCTTATCGATGGGGGGCTACAATGAGCAGTTCTTC
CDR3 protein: CASSLSMGGYNEQFF

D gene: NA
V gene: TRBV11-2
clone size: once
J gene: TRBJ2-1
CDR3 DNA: TGTGCCAGCAGCTTAGGTGGGTCTACCTCCTACAATGAGCAGTTCTTC
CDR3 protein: CASSLGGSTSYNEQFF

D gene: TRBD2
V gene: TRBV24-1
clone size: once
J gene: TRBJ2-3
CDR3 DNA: TGTGCCACCAGTGGAACTAGCGGGGCAGATACGCAGTATTTT
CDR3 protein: CATSGTSGADTQYF

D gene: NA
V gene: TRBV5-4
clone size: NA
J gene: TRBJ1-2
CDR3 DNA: TGTGCCAGCAAGGACGGCAATTACTATGGCTACACCTTC
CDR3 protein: CASKDGNYYGYTF

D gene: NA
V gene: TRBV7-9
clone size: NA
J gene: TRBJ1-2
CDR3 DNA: TGTGCCAGCAGCCCACCGACAGTTCCTACGGCTAACTATGGCTACACCTTC
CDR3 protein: CASSPPTVPTANYGYTF

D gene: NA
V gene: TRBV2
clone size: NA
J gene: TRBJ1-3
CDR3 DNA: TGTGCCAGCAGCTTGGACGGGAACACCATATATTTT
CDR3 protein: CASSLDGNTIYF

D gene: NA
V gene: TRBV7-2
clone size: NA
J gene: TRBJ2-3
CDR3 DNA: TGTGCCAGCATGGTAGGGGGGGGCATGAATACGCAGTATTTT
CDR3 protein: CASMVGGGMNTQYF

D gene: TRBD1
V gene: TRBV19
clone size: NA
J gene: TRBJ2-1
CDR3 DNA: TGTGCCAGTAGTATATGGGGGACAGTCTCCTACAATGAGCAGTTCTTC
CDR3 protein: CASSIWGTVSYNEQFF

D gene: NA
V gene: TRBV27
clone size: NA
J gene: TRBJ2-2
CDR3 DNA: TGTGCCAGCAGTTTACGCGAATGGGTGTCAGCCGGGGAGCTGTTTTTT
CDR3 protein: CASSLREWVSAGELFF

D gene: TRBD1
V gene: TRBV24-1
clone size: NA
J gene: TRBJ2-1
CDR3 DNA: TGTGCCACCAGTGATGTCCCGGGACAGGCCCGGGCCTACAATGAGCAGTTCTTC
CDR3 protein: CATSDVPGQARAYNEQFF

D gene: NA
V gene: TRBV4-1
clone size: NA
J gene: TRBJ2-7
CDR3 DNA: TGCGCCAGCAGCCAAGAAGGGGGATACGAGCAGTACTTC
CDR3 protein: CASSQEGGYEQYF

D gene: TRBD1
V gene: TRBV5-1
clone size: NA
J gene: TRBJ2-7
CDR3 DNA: TGCGCCAGCAGCTTAAAACAGGGGGGTCCCTACGAGCAGTACTTC
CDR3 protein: CASSLKQGGPYEQYF

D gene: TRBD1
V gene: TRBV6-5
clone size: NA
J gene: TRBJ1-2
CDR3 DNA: TGTGCCAGCAGGACAACAGGGGATGGATATGGCTACACCTTC
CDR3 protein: CASRTTGDGYGYTF

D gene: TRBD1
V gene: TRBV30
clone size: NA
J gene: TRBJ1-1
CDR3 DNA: TGTGCCTGGAGTTCAGGGGGCCGCACTGAAGCTTTCTTT
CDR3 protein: CAWSSGGRTEAFF

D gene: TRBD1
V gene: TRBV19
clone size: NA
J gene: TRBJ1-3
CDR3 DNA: TGTGCCAGTAGTGACAGGGTTCATTTCGCCATATATTTT
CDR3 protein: CASSDRVHFAIYF

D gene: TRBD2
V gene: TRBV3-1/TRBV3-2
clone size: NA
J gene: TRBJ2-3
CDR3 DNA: TGTGCCAGCAGTTCCCTCGGGGGGACAGATACGCAGTATTTT
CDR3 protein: CASSSLGGTDTQYF

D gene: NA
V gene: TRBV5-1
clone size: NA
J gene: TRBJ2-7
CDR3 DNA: TGCGCCAGCAGCCCCCTAGGGACAACCTACGAGCAGTACTTC
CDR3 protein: CASSPLGTTYEQYF

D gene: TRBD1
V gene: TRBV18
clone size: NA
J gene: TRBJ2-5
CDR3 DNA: TGTGCCAGCTCACCCACACGGACAGGGCTAAGGGAGACCCAGTACTTC
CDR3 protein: CASSPTRTGLRETQYF

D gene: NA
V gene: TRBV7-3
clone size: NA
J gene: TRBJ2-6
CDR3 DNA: TGTGCCAGCAGCTCCCCCGGAGGGGCCAACGTCCTGACTTTC
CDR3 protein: CASSSPGGANVLTF

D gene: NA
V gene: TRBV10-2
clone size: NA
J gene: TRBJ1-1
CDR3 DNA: TGCGCCAGCAGTGAGTCTCATGGGGGGCGAAACACTGAAGCTTTCTTT
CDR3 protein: CASSESHGGRNTEAFF

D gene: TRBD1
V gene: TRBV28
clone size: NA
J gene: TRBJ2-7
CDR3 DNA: TGTGCCAGCAGTTCCTACGGGACAGGATCTATATACGAGCAGTACTTC
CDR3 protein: CASSSYGTGSIYEQYF

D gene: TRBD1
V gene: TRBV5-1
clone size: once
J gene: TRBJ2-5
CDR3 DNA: TGCGCCAGCAGCTTGAAAGGGACAGGCCATTATTCGGAGACCCAGTACTTC
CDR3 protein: CASSLKGTGHYSETQYF

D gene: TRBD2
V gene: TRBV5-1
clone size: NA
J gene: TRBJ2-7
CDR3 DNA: TGCGCCATCCTGACTAGCGGACCGATCTCCTACGAGCAGTACTTC
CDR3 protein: CAILTSGPISYEQYF

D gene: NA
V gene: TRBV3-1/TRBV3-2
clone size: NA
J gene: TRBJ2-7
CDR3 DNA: TGTGCCAGCAGCCAAGGGACCTCGTCCTACGAGCAGTACTTC
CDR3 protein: CASSQGTSSYEQYF

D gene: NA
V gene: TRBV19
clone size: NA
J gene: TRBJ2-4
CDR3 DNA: TGTGCCAGTAGTATAAAGGGAGACAAAAACATTCAGTACTTC
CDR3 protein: CASSIKGDKNIQYF

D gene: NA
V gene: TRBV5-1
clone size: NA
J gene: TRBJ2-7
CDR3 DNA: TGCGCCAGCAGCTTGGGGCTGGGTTCCTACGAGCAGTACTTC
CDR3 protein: CASSLGLGSYEQYF

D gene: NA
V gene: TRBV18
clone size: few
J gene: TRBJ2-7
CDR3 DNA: TGTGCCAGCTCAGAGCAGGGTTTCCCCTACGAGCAGTACTTC
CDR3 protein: CASSEQGFPYEQYF

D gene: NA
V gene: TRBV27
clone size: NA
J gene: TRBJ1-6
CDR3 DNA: TGTGCCAGCAGTTTGGGTTCACAGGGACGTTATAATTCACCCCTCCACTTT
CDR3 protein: CASSLGSQGRYNSPLHF

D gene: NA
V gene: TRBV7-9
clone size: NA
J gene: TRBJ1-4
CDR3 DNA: TGTGCCAGCGACTTCCCCGGCGGGGGGAATAATGAAAAACTGTTTTTT
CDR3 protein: CASDFPGGGNNEKLFF

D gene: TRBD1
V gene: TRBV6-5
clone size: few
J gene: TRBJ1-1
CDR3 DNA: TGTGCCAGCCTGGGACAGGGAATAGCAGGGGAAGCTTTCTTT
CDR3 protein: CASLGQGIAGEAFF

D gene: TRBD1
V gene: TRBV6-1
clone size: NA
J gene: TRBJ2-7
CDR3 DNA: TGTGCCAGCAGTGACTTTACTGACAGGGGTACCTACGAGCAGTACTTC
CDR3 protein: CASSDFTDRGTYEQYF

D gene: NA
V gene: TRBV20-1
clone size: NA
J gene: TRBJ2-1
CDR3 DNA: TGCAGTGCTTCGGGGTGGAATGAGCAGTTCTTC
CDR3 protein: CSASGWNEQFF

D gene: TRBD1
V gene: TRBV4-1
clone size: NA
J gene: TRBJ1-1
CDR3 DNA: TGCGCCAGCAGCCAAACACGGGACAGATCCCCGAACACTGAAGCTTTCTTT
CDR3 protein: CASSQTRDRSPNTEAFF

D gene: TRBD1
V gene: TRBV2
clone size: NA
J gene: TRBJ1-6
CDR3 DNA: TGTGCCAGCAGTGGGGGGGGACAGCGCGGCTCCTATAATTCACCCCTCCACTTT
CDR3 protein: CASSGGGQRGSYNSPLHF